This TCR beta chain was sequenced during a study of shared clonotypes between healthy human individuals. Study observations and caveats: The researchers took only blood, and tissue repertoires probably look different.

Profiled with immunoSEQ multiplex PCR; TCRdb holds only in-frame clones, not every one. The table records some 510,000 clones, 79% of them present only once. Comments on this clone: Antigen specificity is unknown.

Genomic DNA of unsorted samples came from tens of millions of PBMCs. The sequenced sample consisted of PBMCs. This TCR derives from a woman between 35 and 50 years old in good health. Some clones in this sample may be carry-over from other donors' samples.

The CDR3 reads CASSIGTASYGYTF. The DNA for the CDR3 is TGTGCCAGCAGCATCGGGACAGCATCCTATGGCTACACCTTC. V is TRBV9 and J is TRBJ1-2; 7 nucleotides align to TRBD1. The CDR3 covers 14 residues. V dropped 4 bases and J dropped 4; count of bases not matched to a gene: 7. Germline-derived CDR1 and CDR2 are SGDLS and YYNGEE. The complete variable domain, with remaining parts taken from reference TRBV9 and TRBJ1-2, reads DSGVTQTPKHLITATGQRVTLRCSPRSGDLSVYWYQQSLDQGLQFLIQYYNGEERAKGNILERFSAQQFPDLHSELNLSSLELGDSALYFCASSIGTASYGYTFGSGTRLTVV.